These T cell receptor beta chains were read from a single sample in a study of blood T cell dynamics during melanoma immunotherapy. Libraries were prepared by immunoSEQ multiplex PCR; TCRdb keeps only in-frame clonotypes and omits some of them. Seen here are more than 5,000 clones, about 85% observed once, and the top ten hold about 3.3%. Sample: blood, taken from a patient treated with checkpoint blockade. The receptors were gathered from a human donor with melanoma. The CDR3 runs from the conserved cysteine through the conserved F or W. Some rows have no size entry. The others give once, few or many, or a class for an expanded clone.

abundance: .; v_gene: TRBV18; CDR3aa: CASSTQETQYF
abundance: .; v_gene: TRBV23-1; CDR3aa: CASSQDRVSYTF
abundance: .; v_gene: TRBV9; CDR3aa: CASSVADIRGNTEAFF
abundance: .; v_gene: TRBV9; CDR3aa: CASSATSGTSGSTDTQYF
abundance: .; v_gene: TRBV5-8; CDR3aa: CASSLGLGNHNEQFF
abundance: .; v_gene: TRBV18; CDR3aa: CASSPSRALENTGELFF
abundance: .; v_gene: TRBV6-5; CDR3aa: CASRSHGPGELFF
abundance: .; v_gene: TRBV10-3; CDR3aa: CAISGPPSSGRITGELFF
abundance: once; v_gene: TRBV5-5; CDR3aa: CASSSTGQGETEAFF
abundance: .; v_gene: TRBV7-2; CDR3aa: CASSLLPGARQETQYF
abundance: .; v_gene: TRBV5-1; CDR3aa: CASSFVPQGLGEQYF
abundance: .; v_gene: TRBV7-2; CDR3aa: CASSSSAGEKLFF
abundance: .; v_gene: TRBV5-1; CDR3aa: CASSRSIDSSTEAFF
abundance: .; v_gene: TRBV7-2; CDR3aa: CASSLGGVDYNEQFF
abundance: .; v_gene: TRBV29-1; CDR3aa: CSIESNYGYTF
abundance: .; v_gene: TRBV21-1; CDR3aa: CASSINPRDGPNNEQFF
abundance: .; v_gene: TRBV5-1; CDR3aa: CASSLGQGALGANVLTF
abundance: .; v_gene: TRBV5-1; CDR3aa: CASSWDKSYEQYF